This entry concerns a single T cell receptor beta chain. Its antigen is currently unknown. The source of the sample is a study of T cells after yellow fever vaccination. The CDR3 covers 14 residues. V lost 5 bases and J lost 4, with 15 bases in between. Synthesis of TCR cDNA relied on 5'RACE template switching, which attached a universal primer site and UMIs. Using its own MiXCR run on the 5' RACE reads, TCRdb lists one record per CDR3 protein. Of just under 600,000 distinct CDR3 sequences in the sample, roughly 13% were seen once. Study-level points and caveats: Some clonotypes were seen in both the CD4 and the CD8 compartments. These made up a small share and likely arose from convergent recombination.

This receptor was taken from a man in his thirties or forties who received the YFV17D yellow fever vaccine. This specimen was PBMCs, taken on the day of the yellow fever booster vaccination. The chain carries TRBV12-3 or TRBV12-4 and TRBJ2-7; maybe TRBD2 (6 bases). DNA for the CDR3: TGTGCCAGCAGTCCCCGAAGAAGCGGGTACGAGCAGTACTTC. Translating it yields CASSPRRSGYEQYF.